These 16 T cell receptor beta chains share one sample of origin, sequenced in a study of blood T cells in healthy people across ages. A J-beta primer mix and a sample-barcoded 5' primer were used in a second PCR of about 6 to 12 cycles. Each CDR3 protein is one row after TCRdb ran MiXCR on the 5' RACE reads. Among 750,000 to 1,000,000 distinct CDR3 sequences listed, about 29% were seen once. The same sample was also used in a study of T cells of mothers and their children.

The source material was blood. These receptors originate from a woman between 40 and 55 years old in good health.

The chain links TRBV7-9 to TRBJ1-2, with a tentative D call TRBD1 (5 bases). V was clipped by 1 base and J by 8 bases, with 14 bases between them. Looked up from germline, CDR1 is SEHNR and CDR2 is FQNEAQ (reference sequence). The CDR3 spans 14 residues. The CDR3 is CASSLESGSTGYTF. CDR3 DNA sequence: TGTGCCAGCAGCTTAGAGTCAGGGTCAACGGGCTACACCTTC.

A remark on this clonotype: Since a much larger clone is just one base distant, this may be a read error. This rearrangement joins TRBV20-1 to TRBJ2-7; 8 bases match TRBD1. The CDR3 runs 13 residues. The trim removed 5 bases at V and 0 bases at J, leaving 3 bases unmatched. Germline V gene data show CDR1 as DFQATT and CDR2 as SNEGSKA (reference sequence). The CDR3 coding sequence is TGCAGTGCTGTGGACAGGGACTCCTACGAGCAGTACTTC. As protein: CSAVDRDSYEQYF.

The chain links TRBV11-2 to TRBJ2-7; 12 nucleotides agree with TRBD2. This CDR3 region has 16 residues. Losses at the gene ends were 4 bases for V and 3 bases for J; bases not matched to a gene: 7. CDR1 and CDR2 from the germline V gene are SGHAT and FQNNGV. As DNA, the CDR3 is TGTGCCAGCAGCTCCGCTGGACTAGCGGGGATCTACGAGCAGTACTTC. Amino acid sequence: CASSSAGLAGIYEQYF.

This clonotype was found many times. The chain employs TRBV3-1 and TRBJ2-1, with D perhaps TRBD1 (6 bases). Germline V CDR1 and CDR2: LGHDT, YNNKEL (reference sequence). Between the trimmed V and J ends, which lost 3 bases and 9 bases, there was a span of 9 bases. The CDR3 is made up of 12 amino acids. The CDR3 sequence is CASSHRGGEQFF. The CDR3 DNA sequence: TGTGCCAGCAGCCACAGGGGCGGTGAGCAGTTCTTC.

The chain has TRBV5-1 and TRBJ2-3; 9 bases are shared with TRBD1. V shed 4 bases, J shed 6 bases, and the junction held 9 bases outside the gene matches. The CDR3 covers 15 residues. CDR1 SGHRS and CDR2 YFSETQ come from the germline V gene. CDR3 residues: CASSGRTGDLDTQYF. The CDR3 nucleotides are TGCGCCAGCAGCGGAAGGACAGGGGATCTGGATACGCAGTATTTT.

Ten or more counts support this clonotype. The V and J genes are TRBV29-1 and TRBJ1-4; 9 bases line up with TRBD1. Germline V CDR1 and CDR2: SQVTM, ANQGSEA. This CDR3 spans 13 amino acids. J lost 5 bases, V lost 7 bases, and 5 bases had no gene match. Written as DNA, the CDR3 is TGCAGCGCCGAGACAGGGGGGAATGAAAAACTGTTTTTT. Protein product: CSAETGGNEKLFF.

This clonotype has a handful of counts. The CDR3 spells CSARNLRDSLATNEKLFF. CDR3 sequence (DNA): TGCAGTGCTAGGAACCTCCGGGACAGTTTAGCAACTAATGAAAAACTGTTTTTT. The gene calls are TRBV20-1 and TRBJ1-4; 7 bases fit TRBD1. The germline V gene encodes CDR1 DFQATT and CDR2 SNEGSKA (reference sequence). The CDR3 runs 18 residues. V lost 3 bases, J lost 0 bases, and 13 bases stayed unmatched.

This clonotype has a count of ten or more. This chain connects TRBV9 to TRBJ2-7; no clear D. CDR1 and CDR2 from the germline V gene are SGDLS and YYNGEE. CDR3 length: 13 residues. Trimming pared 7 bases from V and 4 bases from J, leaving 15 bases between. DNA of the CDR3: TGTGCCAGCTCACCTCCCGGACGGTACGAGCAGTACTTC. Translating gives CASSPPGRYEQYF.

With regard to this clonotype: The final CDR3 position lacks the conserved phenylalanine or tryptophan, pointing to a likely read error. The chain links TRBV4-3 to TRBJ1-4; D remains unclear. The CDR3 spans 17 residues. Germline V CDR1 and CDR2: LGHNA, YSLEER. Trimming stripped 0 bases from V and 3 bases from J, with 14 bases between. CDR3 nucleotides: TGCGCCAGCAGCCAAGATTCGGTGGTCCTGGCTAATGAAAAACTGTTTTTG. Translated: CASSQDSVVLANEKLFL.

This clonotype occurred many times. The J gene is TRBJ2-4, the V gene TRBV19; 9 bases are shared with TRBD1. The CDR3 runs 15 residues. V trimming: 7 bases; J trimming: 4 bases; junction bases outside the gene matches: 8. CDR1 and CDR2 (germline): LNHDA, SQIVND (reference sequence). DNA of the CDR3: TGTGCCAGTACCAACTCCGGGACAGGGAAAAACATTCAGTACTTC. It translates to CASTNSGTGKNIQYF.

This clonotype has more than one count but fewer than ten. The CDR3 region has the DNA TGTGCCAGCAGCTTAGACCTCGGATTCACAGATACGCAGTATTTT. It is translated as CASSLDLGFTDTQYF. The chain has TRBV6-2 or TRBV6-3 and TRBJ2-3; D is unclear. V was clipped by 6 bases and J by 2 bases, with 15 bases between them. Germline CDR1 MNHEY, CDR2 SVGEGT. The CDR3 has 15 residues.

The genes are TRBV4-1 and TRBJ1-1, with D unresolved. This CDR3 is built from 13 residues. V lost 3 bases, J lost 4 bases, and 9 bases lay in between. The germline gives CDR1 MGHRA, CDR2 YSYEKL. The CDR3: CASSQGWATEAFF. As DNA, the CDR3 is TGCGCCAGCAGCCAGGGTTGGGCCACTGAAGCTTTCTTT.

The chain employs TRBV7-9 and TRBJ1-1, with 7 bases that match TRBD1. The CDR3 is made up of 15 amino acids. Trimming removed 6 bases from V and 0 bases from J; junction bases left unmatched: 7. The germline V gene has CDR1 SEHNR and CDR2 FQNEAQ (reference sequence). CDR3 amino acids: CASSPNRGMNTEAFF. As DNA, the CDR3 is TGTGCCAGCAGTCCAAACAGGGGAATGAACACTGAAGCTTTCTTT.

This CDR3 reads CSDVKPGGKGYTF. Written as DNA, the CDR3 is TGCAGCGACGTGAAACCAGGGGGGAAGGGCTACACCTTC. The chain combines TRBV29-1 with TRBJ1-2; TRBD1 matches at 7 bases. This CDR3 comprises 13 residues. J lost 8 bases, V lost 7 bases, and 13 bases had no gene match. Germline V gives CDR1 SQVTM, CDR2 ANQGSEA. The variable domain in full, with the rest retrieved from reference TRBV29-1 and TRBJ1-2, is SAVISQKPSRDICQRGTSLTIQCQVDSQVTMMFWYRQQPGQSLTLIATANQGSEATYESGFVIDKFPISRPNLTFSTLTVSNMSPEDSSIYLCSDVKPGGKGYTFGSGTRLTVV.

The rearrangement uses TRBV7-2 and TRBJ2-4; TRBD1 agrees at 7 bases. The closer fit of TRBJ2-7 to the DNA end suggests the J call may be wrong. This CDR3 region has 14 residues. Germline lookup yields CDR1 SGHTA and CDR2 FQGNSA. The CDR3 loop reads CASSFGTEGYEQYF. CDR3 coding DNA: TGTGCCAGCAGCTTCGGGACAGAAGGCTACGAGCAGTACTTC.

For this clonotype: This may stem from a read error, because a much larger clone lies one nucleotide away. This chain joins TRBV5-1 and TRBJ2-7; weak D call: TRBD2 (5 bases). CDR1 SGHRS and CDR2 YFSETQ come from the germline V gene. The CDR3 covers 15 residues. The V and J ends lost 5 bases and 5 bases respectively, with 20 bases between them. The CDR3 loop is CASSPRVVPRDEQYF. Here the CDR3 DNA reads TGCGCCAGCAGTCCAAGGGTGGTCCCGAGGGACGAGCAGTACTTC.